This TCR beta chain was documented in a study of T-cell memory formation after mild COVID-19. Study-wide results and limits: Those CD4+ clones that contracted were mainly in CM and EM (CD8+ ones in EMRA). That cross-reactive memory joined was suggested by some responding clones appearing in pre-infection memory.

As concerns this clonotype: The antigen is not known.

This CDR3 has 13 residues. V was trimmed by 4 bases and J by 12 bases, leaving 15 bases between them. Germline-derived CDR1 and CDR2 are SEHNR and FQNEAQ (reference sequence). Constant-segment primers and 5'RACE yielded cDNA libraries for TCR alpha and TCR beta, each carrying sample barcodes and UMIs. TCRdb re-analysed the 5' RACE reads in MiXCR, keeping a single row per CDR3 protein. The sample yields about 190,000 distinct CDR3 sequences, approximately 20% seen once. The source of this sequence is an adult woman who had mild COVID-19 (a few samples of this study predate the infection). Cell type and time point are not known. Material: PBMCs or a T cell subset sorted from them (not recorded which). This chain joins TRBV7-9 and TRBJ1-4; D is possibly TRBD1 (5 bases). This CDR3 is CASSSAAGRELFF. Here the CDR3 DNA reads TGTGCCAGCAGCTCCGCAGCAGGGCGGGAACTGTTTTTT.